This T cell receptor (beta chain) is from a study of PD-1 blockade in classical Hodgkin lymphoma. Study in general: It was nivolumab at 3 mg/kg, given intravenously every 2 weeks, that patients received.

In germline, CDR1 is SGHTA, CDR2 FQGNSA. This CDR3 is built from 11 residues. Deletions cut 6 bases from V and 4 bases from J, with 3 bases between. To note about this clone: Its matching antigen is unknown.

Time point reported: cycle 4 day 1 (C4D1), after 5 to 7 weeks of nivolumab. All the patients suffered relapse after autologous stem cell transplantation, and brentuximab vedotin exposure differed. Patients reached a best response of complete response, partial response or progressive disease. Study conclusions and caveats: CD4+ TCR diversity, unlike CD8+, rose significantly by C4D1.

Clones were sequenced by immunoSEQ multiplex PCR, and TCRdb holds only the in-frame ones, with some missing. The profile covers roughly 100,000 clones, with approximately 89% appearing a single time and roughly 19% taken by the ten largest. V and J are TRBV7-2 and TRBJ1-4; no clear D. The sequencing used peripheral blood mononuclear cells (PBMCs), collected before the fourth cycle of nivolumab. The origin of this receptor is a human donor with classical Hodgkin lymphoma. The CDR3 nucleotides read TGTGCCAGCAGTCGTAATGAAAAACTGTTTTTT. Amino acid sequence: CASSRNEKLFF. The variable domain in full, with the rest retrieved from reference TRBV7-2 and TRBJ1-4, is GAGVSQSPSNKVTEKGKDVELRCDPISGHTALYWYRQSLGQGLEFLIYFQGNSAPDKSGLPSDRFSAERTGGSVSTLTIQRTQQEDSAVYLCASSRNEKLFFGSGTQLSVL.